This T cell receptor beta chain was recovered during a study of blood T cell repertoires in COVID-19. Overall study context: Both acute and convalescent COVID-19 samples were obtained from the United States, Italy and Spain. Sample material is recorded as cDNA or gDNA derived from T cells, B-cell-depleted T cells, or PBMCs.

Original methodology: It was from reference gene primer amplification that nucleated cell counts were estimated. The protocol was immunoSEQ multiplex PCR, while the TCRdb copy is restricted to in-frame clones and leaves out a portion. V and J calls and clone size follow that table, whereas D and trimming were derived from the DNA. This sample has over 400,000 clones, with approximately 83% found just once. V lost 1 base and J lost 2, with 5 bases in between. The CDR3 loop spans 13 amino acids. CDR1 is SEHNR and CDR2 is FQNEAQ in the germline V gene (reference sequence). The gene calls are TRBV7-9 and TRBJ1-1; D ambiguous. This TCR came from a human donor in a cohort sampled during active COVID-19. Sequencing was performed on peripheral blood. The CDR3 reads CASSLDHNTEAFF. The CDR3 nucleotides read TGTGCCAGCAGCTTAGATCATAACACTGAAGCTTTCTTT. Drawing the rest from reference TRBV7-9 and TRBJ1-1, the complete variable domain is DTGVSQNPRHKITKRGQNVTFRCDPISEHNRLYWYRQTLGQGPEFLTYFQNEAQLEKSRLLSDRFSAERPKGSFSTLEIQRTEQGDSAMYLCASSLDHNTEAFFGQGTRLTVV.